Below are 15 T cell receptor beta chains sequenced from a single sample in a study of blood T cell repertoires in COVID-19. Using immunoSEQ multiplex PCR, the repertoire was profiled, and TCRdb retains in-frame clones only, with some absent. The table lists 55,000 to 75,000 clones, approximately 88% of them singletons. Material for sequencing was peripheral blood. These TCRs come from a man aged 50-60 years with active COVID-19.

V gene TRBV29-1 combines with J gene TRBJ2-5; D is possibly TRBD2 (5 bases). Looked up from germline, CDR1 is SQVTM and CDR2 is ANQGSEA. V was clipped by 8 bases and J by 4 bases, with 17 bases between them. The CDR3 sequence is 13 residues long. CDR3 DNA: TGCAGCTCTTCCCGGCGGGTTCCAGAGACCCAGTACTTC. It is translated as CSSSRRVPETQYF.

J is TRBJ2-3 and V is TRBV25-1, with 7 bases aligning to TRBD1. This CDR3 is 16 amino acids long. The germline gives CDR1 MGHDK, CDR2 SYGVNS. J lost 4 bases, V lost 3 bases, and 10 bases had no gene match. This chain's CDR3 is CASSDRARGFADTQYF. In DNA form, the CDR3 reads TGTGCCAGCAGTGATAGGGCCAGGGGGTTCGCAGATACGCAGTATTTT.

This clone came up once. The rearrangement joins TRBV2 to TRBJ1-6, with TRBD1 identical over 8 bases. The germline V gene has CDR1 SNHLY and CDR2 FYNNEI. The trim removed 5 bases at V and 9 bases at J, leaving 6 bases unmatched. The CDR3 consists of 14 residues. The CDR3 DNA follows: TGTGCCAGCAGTACGGACAGGGATAGTTCACCCCTCCACTTT. Protein: CASSTDRDSSPLHF.

The V gene is TRBV7-2, the J gene TRBJ1-3, with D possibly matching TRBD1 (5 bases). The length of the CDR3 is 15 residues. With 2 bases removed from V and 3 bases from J, the gap between germline ends came to 11 bases. Germline CDR1 is SGHTA and CDR2 is FQGNSA. Here the CDR3 DNA reads TGTGCCAGCAGCTTAAGCGTAGGGGTTGGAAACACCATATATTTT. Amino acids: CASSLSVGVGNTIYF.

The V call is TRBV10-2, the J call TRBJ2-1; TRBD2 agrees at 10 bases. V dropped 6 bases and J dropped 8; count of bases not matched to a gene: 7. There are 14 residues in the CDR3. Per the germline V gene, CDR1 is WSHSY and CDR2 is SAAADI. The CDR3 loop reads CASSEAGGPYEQFF. The CDR3 bases are TGCGCCAGCAGCGAAGCGGGGGGGCCTTATGAGCAGTTCTTC.

The chain recombines TRBV11-2 with TRBJ1-1; no definite D call. CDR1 is SGHAT, CDR2 FQNNGV, per germline. Trimming shortened V by 6 bases and J by 4 bases, and 9 bases separated the two germline ends. The CDR3 has 12 residues. The CDR3 region has the DNA TGTGCCAGCAGTCAACACATCACTGAAGCTTTCTTT. Residues: CASSQHITEAFF.

The gene calls are TRBV6-5 and TRBJ1-2; TRBD1 agrees at 9 bases. This CDR3 comprises 14 residues. The germline gives CDR1 MNHEY, CDR2 SVGAGI. J gave up 7 bases and V 4 bases, and 7 bases lay outside the gene matches. The CDR3: CASSWDRVVGGYTF. The DNA for the CDR3 is TGTGCCAGCAGTTGGGACAGGGTAGTGGGTGGCTACACCTTC.

This clone showed up just once. CDR3 in amino acids: CASSQDLGGSGANVLTF. CDR3 nucleotide sequence: TGTGCCAGCAGCCAAGATTTGGGGGGTTCCGGGGCCAACGTCCTGACTTTC. The chain uses TRBV4-2 and TRBJ2-6, with D tentatively TRBD2 (6 bases). Germline values: CDR1 LGHNA, CDR2 YNFKEQ. V was pared by 0 bases and J by 4 bases, with 13 bases between. The CDR3 is 17 residues long.

The chain is built from TRBV7-9 and TRBJ1-6; D is ambiguous. Trimming removed 5 bases at V and 7 bases at J, with 12 bases between. CDR1 and CDR2 from the germline V gene are SEHNR and FQNEAQ (reference sequence). The CDR3 is 14 amino acids. DNA of the CDR3: TGTGCCAGCAGCCCGACCTACGGGAATTCACCCCTCCACTTT. It yields the protein CASSPTYGNSPLHF.

The chain employs TRBV21-1 and TRBJ2-3; the table's D call of TRBD2 was not tested on the DNA. TRBV21-1 is marked as a pseudogene. CDR3 size: 16 residues. This CDR3 reads CASKMRGLKGTDTQYF. CDR3 nucleotide sequence: TGTGCCAGCAAAATGCGGGGGCTCAAAGGCACAGATACGCAGTATTTT.

This chain connects TRBV5-1 to TRBJ2-1; 11 positions agree with TRBD2. V gave up 7 bases and J gave up 7 bases; unmatched junction bases: 4. The CDR3 contains 13 residues. Germline CDR1 reads SGHRS; CDR2 reads YFSETQ. The CDR3 nucleotides read TGCGCCAGCCGACTAGCGGGGACTAATGAGCAGTTCTTC. Its protein is CASRLAGTNEQFF.

This chain uses TRBV28 with TRBJ1-1; TRBD1 is a possible D gene (5 bases). Per the germline V gene, CDR1 is MDHEN and CDR2 is SYDVKM. Trimming stripped 2 bases from V and 0 bases from J, with 10 bases between. The CDR3 contains 15 residues. The CDR3 here is CASSLAGRMNTEAFF. CDR3 coding DNA: TGTGCCAGCAGTTTAGCAGGGCGCATGAACACTGAAGCTTTCTTT.

The rearrangement uses TRBV29-1 and TRBJ1-1; 7 bases line up with TRBD1. Germline V gives CDR1 SQVTM, CDR2 ANQGSEA. The CDR3 has 12 residues. V was clipped by 2 bases and J by 10 bases; unmatched bases: 7. The CDR3 DNA follows: TGCAGCGTTGAATCAGCAGGGGGAAGAGCTTTCTTT. Translated, it gives CSVESAGGRAFF.

This chain uses TRBV7-2 with TRBJ1-5; no clear D gene. Germline V CDR1 and CDR2: SGHTA, FQGNSA. The CDR3 consists of 14 residues. Trimming took off 2 bases at V and 3 bases at J, with 8 bases between the two ends. In DNA, the CDR3 is TGTGCCAGCAGCTTACAGGTGACCAATCAGCCCCAGCATTTT. This encodes CASSLQVTNQPQHF.

This clone was seen a few times. The genes are TRBV4-1 and TRBJ2-4, with a possible D match to TRBD1 (6 bases). The CDR3 sequence is 16 residues long. V shed 2 bases and J shed 5 bases, with 16 bases lying between them. CDR1 and CDR2 (germline): MGHRA, YSYEKL. The CDR3 DNA follows: TGCGCCAGCAGCCAATCCCCCGGACAGAGCCAAAACATTCAGTACTTC. It specifies CASSQSPGQSQNIQYF.